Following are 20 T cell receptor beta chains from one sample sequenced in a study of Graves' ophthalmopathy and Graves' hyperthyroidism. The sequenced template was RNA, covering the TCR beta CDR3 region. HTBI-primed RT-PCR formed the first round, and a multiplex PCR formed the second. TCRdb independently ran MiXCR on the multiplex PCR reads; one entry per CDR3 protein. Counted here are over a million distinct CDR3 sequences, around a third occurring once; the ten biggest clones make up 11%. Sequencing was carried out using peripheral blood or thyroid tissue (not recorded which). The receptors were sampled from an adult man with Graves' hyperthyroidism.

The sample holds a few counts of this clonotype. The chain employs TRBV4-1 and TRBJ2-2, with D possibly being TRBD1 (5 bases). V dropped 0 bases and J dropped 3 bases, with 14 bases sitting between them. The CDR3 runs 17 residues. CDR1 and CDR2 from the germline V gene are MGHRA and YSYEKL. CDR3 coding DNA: TGCGCCAGCAGCCAAGATGGGGCAGGGTTGCACACCGGGGAGCTGTTTTTT. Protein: CASSQDGAGLHTGELFF.

This CDR3 reads CASSDDGGNGYTF. The DNA for the CDR3 is TGTGCCAGCAGTGATGACGGGGGGAATGGCTACACCTTC. This chain links TRBV2 with TRBJ1-2; possible D gene TRBD1, 5 bases. Per germline, CDR1 SNHLY and CDR2 FYNNEI. This CDR3 is built from 13 residues. The germline V and J ends were trimmed by 3 bases and 6 bases, with 11 bases remaining between them.

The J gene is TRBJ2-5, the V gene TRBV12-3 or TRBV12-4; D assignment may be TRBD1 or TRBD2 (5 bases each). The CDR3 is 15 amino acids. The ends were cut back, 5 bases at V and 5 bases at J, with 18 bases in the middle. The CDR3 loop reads CASSRQGGEWETQYF. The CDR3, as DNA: TGTGCCAGCAGTCGGCAGGGTGGGGAGTGGGAGACCCAGTACTTC.

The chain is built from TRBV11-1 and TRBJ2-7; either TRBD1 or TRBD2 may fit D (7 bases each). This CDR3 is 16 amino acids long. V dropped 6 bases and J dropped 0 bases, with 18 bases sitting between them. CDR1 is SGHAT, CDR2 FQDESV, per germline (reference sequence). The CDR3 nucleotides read TGTGCCAGCAGTCGAGAAACAGGGGACTACTCCTACGAGCAGTACTTC. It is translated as CASSRETGDYSYEQYF.

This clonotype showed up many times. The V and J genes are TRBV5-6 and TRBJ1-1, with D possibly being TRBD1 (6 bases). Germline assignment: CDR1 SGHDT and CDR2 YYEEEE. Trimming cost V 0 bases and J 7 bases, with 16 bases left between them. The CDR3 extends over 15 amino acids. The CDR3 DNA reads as TGTGCCAGCAGCTTGGGATCGGGGGGCTGGGGTGAAGCTTTCTTT. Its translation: CASSLGSGGWGEAFF.

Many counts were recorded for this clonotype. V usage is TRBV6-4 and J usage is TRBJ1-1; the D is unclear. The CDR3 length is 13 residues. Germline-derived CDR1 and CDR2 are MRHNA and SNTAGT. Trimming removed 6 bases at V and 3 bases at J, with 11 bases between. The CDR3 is CASSADGDTEAFF. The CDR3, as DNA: TGTGCCAGCAGCGCGGACGGGGACACTGAAGCTTTCTTT.

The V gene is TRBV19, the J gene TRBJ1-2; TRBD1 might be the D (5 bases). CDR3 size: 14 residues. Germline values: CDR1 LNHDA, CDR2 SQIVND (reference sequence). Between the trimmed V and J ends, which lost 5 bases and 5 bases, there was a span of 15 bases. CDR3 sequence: CASSVDSWEYGYTF. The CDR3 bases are TGTGCCAGTAGTGTCGACAGCTGGGAGTATGGCTACACCTTC.

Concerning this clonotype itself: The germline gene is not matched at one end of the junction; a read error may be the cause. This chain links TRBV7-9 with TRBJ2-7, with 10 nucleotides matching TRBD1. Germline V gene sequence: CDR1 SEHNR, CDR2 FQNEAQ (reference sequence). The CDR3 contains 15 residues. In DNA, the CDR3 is TGTGCCAACAGCACAAACCGGGACAGGGGTTACGAGCAGTACTTC. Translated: CANSTNRDRGYEQYF.

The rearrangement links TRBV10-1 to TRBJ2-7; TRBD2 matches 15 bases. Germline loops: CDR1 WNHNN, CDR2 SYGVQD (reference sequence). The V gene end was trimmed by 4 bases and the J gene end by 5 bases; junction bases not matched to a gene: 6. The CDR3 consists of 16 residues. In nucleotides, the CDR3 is TGCGCCAGCAGTGCCGGACTAGCGGGAGGGCAGCACGAGCAGTACTTC. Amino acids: CASSAGLAGGQHEQYF.

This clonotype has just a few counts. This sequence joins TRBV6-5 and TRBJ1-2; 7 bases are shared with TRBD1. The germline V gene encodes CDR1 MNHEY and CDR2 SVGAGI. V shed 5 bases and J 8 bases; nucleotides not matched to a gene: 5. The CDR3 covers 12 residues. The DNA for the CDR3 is TGTGCCAGCAGTGACGACAGGGAAGGCTACACCTTC. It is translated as CASSDDREGYTF.

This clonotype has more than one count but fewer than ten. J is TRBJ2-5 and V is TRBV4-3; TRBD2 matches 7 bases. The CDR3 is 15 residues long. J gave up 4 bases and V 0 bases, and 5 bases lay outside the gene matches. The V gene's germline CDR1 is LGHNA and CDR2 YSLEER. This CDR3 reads CASSQESTSPETQYF. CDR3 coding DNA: TGCGCCAGCAGCCAAGAGTCGACTAGCCCAGAGACCCAGTACTTC.

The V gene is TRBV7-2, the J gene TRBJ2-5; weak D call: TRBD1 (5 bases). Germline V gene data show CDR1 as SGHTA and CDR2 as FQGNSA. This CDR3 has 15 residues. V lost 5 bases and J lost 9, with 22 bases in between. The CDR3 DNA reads TGTGCCAGCAGCCCTAGAGTGGGGCCCGAGCAGCCCCAGTACTTC. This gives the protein CASSPRVGPEQPQYF.

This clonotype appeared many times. CDR3 DNA: TGCGCCAGCAGCTTGCGGGACCTATCTAACTATGGCTACACCTTC. It is translated as CASSLRDLSNYGYTF. The V and J genes are TRBV5-1 and TRBJ1-2; D might be TRBD1 (5 bases). The CDR3 contains 15 residues. The V gene's germline CDR1 is SGHRS and CDR2 YFSETQ. V was cut by 1 base and J by 0 bases, with 10 bases left in between.

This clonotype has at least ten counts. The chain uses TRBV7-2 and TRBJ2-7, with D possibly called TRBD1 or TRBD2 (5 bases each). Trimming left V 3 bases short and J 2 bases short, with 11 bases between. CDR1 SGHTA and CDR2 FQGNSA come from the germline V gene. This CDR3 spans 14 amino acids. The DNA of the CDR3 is TGTGCCAGCAGCTTCCGGGACGGGCCCTACGAGCAGTACTTC. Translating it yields CASSFRDGPYEQYF.

The DNA for the CDR3 is TGTGCCAGCAGTCCCTTTCGGGGGCCTGGCACCGGGGAGCTGTTTTTT. Its translation: CASSPFRGPGTGELFF. The chain has TRBV13 and TRBJ2-2; D possibly matches TRBD1 or TRBD2 (6 bases each). Germline assignment: CDR1 PRHDT and CDR2 FYEKMQ (reference sequence). The CDR3 loop spans 16 amino acids. Trimming pared 6 bases from V and 4 bases from J, leaving 18 bases between.

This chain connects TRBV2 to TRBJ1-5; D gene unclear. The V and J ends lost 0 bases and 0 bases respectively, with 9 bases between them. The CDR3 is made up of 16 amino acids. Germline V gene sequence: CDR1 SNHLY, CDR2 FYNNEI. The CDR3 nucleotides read TGTGCCAGCAGTGAAGCCCGCATTTATAGCAATCAGCCCCAGCATTTT. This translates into CASSEARIYSNQPQHF.

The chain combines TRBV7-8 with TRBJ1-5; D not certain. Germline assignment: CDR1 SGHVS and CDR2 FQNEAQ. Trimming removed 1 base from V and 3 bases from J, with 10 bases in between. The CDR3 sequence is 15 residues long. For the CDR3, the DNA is TGTGCCAGCAGCTTAGACGGGATCTACAATCAGCCCCAGCATTTT. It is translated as CASSLDGIYNQPQHF.

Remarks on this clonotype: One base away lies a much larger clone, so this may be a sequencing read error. The CDR3 here is CASSEMKTQYF. The CDR3 DNA reads TGTGCCAGCAGTGAAATGAAGACCCAGTACTTC. The gene calls are TRBV2 and TRBJ2-5; D gene unclear. This CDR3 comprises 11 residues. The V gene lost 2 bases and the J gene lost 6 bases, with 4 bases spanning the gap. Germline V gene data show CDR1 as SNHLY and CDR2 as FYNNEI.

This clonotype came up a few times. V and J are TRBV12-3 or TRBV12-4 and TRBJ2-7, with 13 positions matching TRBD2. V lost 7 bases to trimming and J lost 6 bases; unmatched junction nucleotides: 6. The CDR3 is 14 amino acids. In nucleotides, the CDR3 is TGTGCCAGCAAACCGGGACTAGCGGGGACCGAGCAGTACTTC. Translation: CASKPGLAGTEQYF.

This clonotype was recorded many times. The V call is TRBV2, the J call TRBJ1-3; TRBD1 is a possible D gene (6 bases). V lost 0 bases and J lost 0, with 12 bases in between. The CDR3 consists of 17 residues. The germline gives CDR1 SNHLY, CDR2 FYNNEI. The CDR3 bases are TGTGCCAGCAGTGAAGCGGGGGCAGGGGTCTCTGGAAACACCATATATTTT. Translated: CASSEAGAGVSGNTIYF.